The subject of this entry is one TCR beta chain. This entry belongs to a study of blood T cell repertoires in COVID-19. Study as a whole: Specimens from acute and convalescent COVID-19 originated in the United States, Italy and Spain. The cDNA or gDNA used as material had been derived from T cells, B-cell-depleted T cells, or PBMCs.

Original data processing: Estimation of nucleated cell counts was performed using reference gene primer amplification. Data came from immunoSEQ multiplex PCR; TCRdb stores just in-frame clones and leaves some out. V, J and clone size reflect that table, while D and trimming were determined from the DNA. This table has 70,000 to 90,000 clones, around 78% appearing once. Trimming cost V 4 bases and J 2 bases, with 18 bases left between them. In germline, CDR1 is MNHNS, CDR2 SASEGT. The CDR3 is made up of 16 amino acids. This chain uses TRBV6-1 with TRBJ2-7; the D is unclear. The receptor was isolated from a human donor in a cohort sampled during active COVID-19. Sequencing was carried out using peripheral blood. The CDR3 spells CASSGRKYPPAYEQYF. The CDR3 coding sequence is TGTGCCAGCAGTGGCAGGAAATACCCCCCGGCCTACGAGCAGTACTTC.